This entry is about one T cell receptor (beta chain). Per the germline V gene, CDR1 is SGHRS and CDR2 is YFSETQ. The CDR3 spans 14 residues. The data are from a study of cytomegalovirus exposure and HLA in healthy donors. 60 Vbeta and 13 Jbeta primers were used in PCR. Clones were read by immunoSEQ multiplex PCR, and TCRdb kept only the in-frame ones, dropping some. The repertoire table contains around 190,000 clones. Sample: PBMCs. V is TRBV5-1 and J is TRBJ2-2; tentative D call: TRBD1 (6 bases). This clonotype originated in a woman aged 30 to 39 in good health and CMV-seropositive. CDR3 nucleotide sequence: TGCGCTGGACGACTACAGGGTAGCACCGGGGAGCTGTTTTTT. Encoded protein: CAGRLQGSTGELFF.